This T cell receptor (beta chain) was identified in a study of T-cell reconstitution after alpha-beta-depleted transplantation in children. Whole-study findings and limits: Several hundred rapidly expanded clones from non-depleted graft cells reportedly supplied alpha-beta T cells about two months post-transplant.

Turning to this clonotype: Its antigen is still unknown.

Preparing the TCRbeta library involved the use of unique molecular identifiers. A single record per CDR3 protein comes from TCRdb applying MiXCR to the PCR reads. The table has about a million distinct CDR3 sequences, less than 30% seen once. V lost 5 bases to trimming and J lost 2 bases; unmatched junction nucleotides: 7. Germline V gene data show CDR1 as SSHAT and CDR2 as FNYEAQ (reference sequence). The CDR3 has 15 residues. This sample comprised PBMCs, mostly from graft donor cells, obtained 360 days after TCRalphabeta/CD19-depleted stem cell transplant. The chain recombines TRBV7-7 with TRBJ2-5; 8 bases map to TRBD2. This receptor was identified in a boy under two years old who had a stem cell transplant for SCID, so the T cells may come from the graft donor. The CDR3 loop is CASSPLPGGQETQYF. The CDR3 DNA reads as TGTGCCAGCAGCCCCCTACCGGGGGGGCAAGAGACCCAGTACTTC.